This T cell receptor beta chain was identified during a study of type 1 regulatory T cells. Study summary: This in vitro CD4 product, T-allo10, is enriched for Tr1 cells and alloantigen-specific.

TCRdb used MiXCR to reprocess the reads, holding one entry per CDR3 protein. The table has approximately 90,000 distinct CDR3 sequences, roughly 31% seen once. Germline V lookup: CDR1 DFQATT, CDR2 SNEGSKA (reference sequence). This CDR3 is built from 12 residues. V dropped 3 bases and J dropped 8 bases, with 11 bases sitting between them. The sample comprised CD4+ T cells, either the whole sample or a sorted fraction (not recorded which). The chain couples TRBV20-1 to TRBJ2-1, with D unresolved. The sequence was collected from a human donor in good health. The CDR3 nucleotides are TGCAGTGCTAGTAGACCGGGCGATGAGCAGTTCTTC. Its translation is CSASRPGDEQFF.